The 19 T cell receptor beta chains in this list originate from one sample, sequenced in a study of a mutant IDH1 vaccine in newly diagnosed glioma. Time point denoted: baseline, week 1 (first vaccination visit). Described treatment: pre-vaccination baseline after standard-of-care therapy. Repertoires were generated with immunoSEQ multiplex PCR, while TCRdb's copy carries only in-frame clones and drops some. The sample holds nearly 50,000 clones; approximately 90% are singletons and the top ten take 2% to 2.5%. The sample in question was PBMCs, obtained from a glioma patient treated with radiotherapy, temozolomide or both. Receptor source: a man aged 40-49 years with glioma.

J is TRBJ1-1 and V is TRBV18, with a weak D call TRBD1 (5 bases). The length of the CDR3 is 13 residues. Trimming stripped 2 bases from V and 8 bases from J, with 12 bases between. The germline gives CDR1 KGHSH, CDR2 LQKENI. The CDR3 is CASSPGAGLEAFF. The CDR3 region has the DNA TGTGCCAGCTCACCAGGAGCAGGGCTCGAAGCTTTCTTT.

The chain joins TRBV5-1 to TRBJ1-3, with a weak D call TRBD1 (5 bases). Deletions cut 0 bases from V and 4 bases from J, with 17 bases between. The length of the CDR3 is 17 residues. CDR1 and CDR2 from the germline V gene are SGHRS and YFSETQ. The CDR3 loop is CASSLVHGRADGNTIYF. As DNA, the CDR3 is TGCGCCAGCAGCTTGGTACACGGCAGGGCGGACGGAAACACCATATATTTT. Filled out from reference TRBV5-1 and TRBJ1-3, the complete variable domain reads KAGVTQTPRYLIKTRGQQVTLSCSPISGHRSVSWYQQTPGQGLQFLFEYFSETQRNKGNFPGRFSGRQFSNSRSEMNVSTLELGDSALYLCASSLVHGRADGNTIYFGEGSWLTVV.

This rearrangement joins TRBV2 to TRBJ2-3; TRBD2 matches 11 bases. This CDR3 region has 18 residues. CDR1 and CDR2 from the germline V gene are SNHLY and FYNNEI. Trimming at V came to 9 bases and at J to 4 bases, leaving 18 bases not matched to a gene. The CDR3 coding sequence is TGTGCCAGTCCTACGACTAGCGGGGACCGGATAGGTCCAGATACGCAGTATTTT. This codes for CASPTTSGDRIGPDTQYF. The full variable domain, its missing parts supplied by reference TRBV2 and TRBJ2-3, is EPEVTQTPSHQVTQMGQEVILRCVPISNHLYFYWYRQILGQKVEFLVSFYNNEISEKSEIFDDQFSVERPDGSNFTLKIRSTKLEDSAMYFCASPTTSGDRIGPDTQYFGPGTRLTVL.

The count of this clone is one. The chain uses TRBV5-6 and TRBJ1-1; 7 bases fit TRBD1. The CDR3 spans 12 residues. Looked up from germline, CDR1 is SGHDT and CDR2 is YYEEEE. V shed 4 bases, J shed 8 bases, and the junction held 5 bases outside the gene matches. The CDR3 loop is CASSPYRGEAFF. CDR3 coding DNA: TGTGCCAGCAGCCCGTACAGGGGAGAAGCTTTCTTT.

The chain carries TRBV6-1 and TRBJ2-5; 7 positions match TRBD1. CDR3 length equals 13 residues. Germline values: CDR1 MNHNS, CDR2 SASEGT. Trimming at V came to 9 bases and at J to 4 bases, leaving 8 bases not matched to a gene. This CDR3 is CARAQGPRETQYF. The CDR3 DNA reads TGTGCCAGGGCACAGGGGCCGCGAGAGACCCAGTACTTC.

J is TRBJ2-1 and V is TRBV11-3; 7 bases are a match to TRBD2. The CDR3 has 13 residues. V was clipped by 2 bases and J by 7 bases; unmatched bases: 2. Germline CDR1 is SGHNT and CDR2 is YENEEA. CDR3: CASSLWGGNEQFF. In DNA form, the CDR3 reads TGTGCCAGCAGCTTATGGGGGGGAAATGAGCAGTTCTTC. Using reference TRBV11-3 and TRBJ2-1 for the parts outside the CDR3, the full variable domain is EAGVVQSPRYKIIEKKQPVAFWCNPISGHNTLYWYLQNLGQGPELLIRYENEEAVDDSQLPKDRFSAERLKGVDSTLKIQPAELGDSAVYLCASSLWGGNEQFFGPGTRLTVL.

CDR3 DNA sequence: TGTGCCAGCAGCTTGGGGTGGGGTGGCCCCTACGAGCAGTACTTC. It translates to CASSLGWGGPYEQYF. This sequence joins TRBV5-5 and TRBJ2-7; D not resolved. CDR3 length equals 15 residues. Trimming removed 0 bases from V and 2 bases from J, with 12 bases in between. The V gene's germline CDR1 is SGHKS and CDR2 YYEKEE (reference sequence).

The rearrangement links TRBV27 to TRBJ2-2; no clear D. Germline CDR1 reads MNHEY; CDR2 reads SMNVEV (reference sequence). The CDR3 is made up of 13 amino acids. V gave up 2 bases and J gave up 2 bases, with 3 bases separating them. The CDR3 coding sequence is TGTGCCAGCAGTTTAGGCAACACCGGGGAGCTGTTTTTT. Translation gives CASSLGNTGELFF.

The chain uses TRBV6-6 and TRBJ2-2; D is perhaps TRBD2 (5 bases). The V end lost 6 bases, the J end lost 6 bases, and 5 bases lay between the germline ends. CDR1 is MNHNY and CDR2 is SVGAGI in the germline V gene (reference sequence). The CDR3 is made up of 11 amino acids. CDR3 residues: CASRLAGELFF. CDR3 bases: TGTGCCAGCAGACTAGCCGGGGAGCTGTTTTTT.

CDR3 coding DNA: TGCGCCAGCAGCTTCGGAACTAGCGATGCCTACGAGCAGTACTTC. Its protein product is CASSFGTSDAYEQYF. The chain links TRBV5-1 to TRBJ2-7; 7 positions agree with TRBD2. Losses at the gene ends were 2 bases for V and 2 bases for J; bases not matched to a gene: 7. The V gene's germline CDR1 is SGHRS and CDR2 YFSETQ. The CDR3 has 15 amino acids. Looking up the rest from reference TRBV5-1 and TRBJ2-7 gives the full variable domain: KAGVTQTPRYLIKTRGQQVTLSCSPISGHRSVSWYQQTPGQGLQFLFEYFSETQRNKGNFPGRFSGRQFSNSRSEMNVSTLELGDSALYLCASSFGTSDAYEQYFGPGTRLTVT.

This chain uses TRBV27 with TRBJ2-7, with 11 bases fitting TRBD1. Germline V gene data show CDR1 as MNHEY and CDR2 as SMNVEV (reference sequence). After removal of 3 bases from V and 3 bases from J, the junction contained 4 bases not matched to a gene. The CDR3 covers 15 residues. This chain's CDR3 is CASSFGQGAGYEQYF. The CDR3 bases are TGTGCCAGCAGTTTCGGACAGGGGGCCGGCTACGAGCAGTACTTC.

The chain uses TRBV9 and TRBJ2-1; 7 nucleotides line up with TRBD2. CDR1 is SGDLS and CDR2 is YYNGEE in the germline V gene. The CDR3 is made up of 14 amino acids. V gave up 4 bases and J gave up 7 bases; unmatched junction bases: 8. The CDR3, as DNA: TGTGCCAGCAGCCTTCCTAGCGGATCAAATGAGCAGTTCTTC. Its translation is CASSLPSGSNEQFF.

The chain combines TRBV6-6 with TRBJ2-1, with a weak D call TRBD1 (5 bases). Germline V gene sequence: CDR1 MNHNY, CDR2 SVGAGI (reference sequence). The CDR3 loop spans 12 amino acids. V was trimmed by 7 bases and J by 6 bases, leaving 10 bases between them. In DNA, the CDR3 is TGTGCCAGCAATTGGACAAGCAATGAGCAGTTCTTC. Amino acids: CASNWTSNEQFF.

The gene calls are TRBV4-3 and TRBJ1-5, with D perhaps TRBD1 (5 bases). The CDR3 is made up of 13 amino acids. Germline CDR1 and CDR2: LGHNA and YSLEER. The ends were cut back, 4 bases at V and 3 bases at J, with 7 bases in the middle. The CDR3: CASSRQINQPQHF. CDR3 coding DNA: TGCGCCAGCAGCCGACAGATCAATCAGCCCCAGCATTTT.

The chain recombines TRBV14 with TRBJ2-1, with TRBD2 matching over 10 bases. The CDR3 length is 18 residues. The V gene end was trimmed by 5 bases and the J gene end by 8 bases; junction bases not matched to a gene: 18. Germline V CDR1 and CDR2: SGHDN, FVKESK. CDR3 sequence reads: CASSSASSGSILKDEQFF. The CDR3 DNA reads as TGTGCCAGCAGCTCTGCGTCTAGCGGGAGCATCCTGAAAGATGAGCAGTTCTTC.

This sequence joins TRBV19 and TRBJ2-2; 9 bases line up with TRBD2. The CDR3 spans 14 residues. Germline loops: CDR1 LNHDA, CDR2 SQIVND (reference sequence). V shed 1 base and J 7 bases; nucleotides not matched to a gene: 1. CDR3 amino acids: CASSIVLAGGELFF. The DNA of the CDR3 is TGTGCCAGTAGTATAGTACTAGCGGGCGGGGAGCTGTTTTTT.

The chain carries TRBV28 and TRBJ2-6; D is uncertain. Germline V gene sequence: CDR1 MDHEN, CDR2 SYDVKM. V was shortened by 7 bases and J by 0 bases, with 13 bases between the two germline ends. The CDR3 is made up of 16 amino acids. The CDR3 bases are TGTGCCAGCATCTCAGGTGCCTTCTCTGGGGCCAACGTCCTGACTTTC. This sequence encodes CASISGAFSGANVLTF.

The rearrangement links TRBV10-3 to TRBJ2-7, with D possibly TRBD1 on 5 matching bases. This CDR3 has 12 residues. Germline loops: CDR1 ENHRY, CDR2 SYGVKD. With 2 bases removed from V and 10 bases from J, the gap between germline ends came to 12 bases. The CDR3: CAISEPTGIQYF. The CDR3 nucleotides are TGTGCCATCAGTGAGCCTACAGGTATCCAGTACTTC.

The chain links TRBV19 to TRBJ2-1; 12 nucleotides agree with TRBD1. The V gene's germline CDR1 is LNHDA and CDR2 SQIVND (reference sequence). The CDR3 length is 17 residues. Trimming at V came to 5 bases and at J to 8 bases, leaving 13 bases not matched to a gene. The CDR3 sequence: CASSVNPGQGARDEQFF. The DNA of the CDR3 is TGTGCCAGTAGTGTAAACCCGGGACAGGGGGCGCGGGATGAGCAGTTCTTC. Complete variable domain (other parts from reference TRBV19 and TRBJ2-1): DGGITQSPKYLFRKEGQNVTLSCEQNLNHDAMYWYRQDPGQGLRLIYYSQIVNDFQKGDIAEGYSVSREKKESFPLTVTSAQKNPTAFYLCASSVNPGQGARDEQFFGPGTRLTVL.